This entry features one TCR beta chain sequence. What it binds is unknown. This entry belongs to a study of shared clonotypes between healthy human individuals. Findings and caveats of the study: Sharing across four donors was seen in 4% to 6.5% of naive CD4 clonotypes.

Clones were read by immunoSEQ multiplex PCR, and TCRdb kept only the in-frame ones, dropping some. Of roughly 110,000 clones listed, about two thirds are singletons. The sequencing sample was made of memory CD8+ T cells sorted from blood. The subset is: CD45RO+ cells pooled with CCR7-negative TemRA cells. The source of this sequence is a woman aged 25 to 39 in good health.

The CDR3 bases are TGTGCCAGCAGAGGTATTAGCGGGAGTGGCTTCTACGAGCAGTACTTC. Protein: CASRGISGSGFYEQYF. The chain recombines TRBV9 with TRBJ2-7, with 9 bases matching TRBD2. In germline, CDR1 is SGDLS, CDR2 YYNGEE. This CDR3 contains 16 residues. J gave up 3 bases and V 5 bases, and 12 bases lay outside the gene matches.